Below are 10 T cell receptor beta chains sequenced from a single sample in a study of PD-1 blockade in mismatch repair-deficient tumors. Time point given: approximately ten-day in vitro stimulation with candidate neoantigen peptide 3. This table comes from immunoSEQ multiplex PCR, and its TCRdb copy is limited to in-frame clones, with some not included. The table shows over 9,000 clones, with 80% to 95% occurring only once. These TCRs are of unknown antigen specificity. Source: cells cultured in vitro, taken from a patient treated with pembrolizumab. The receptors derive from an adult with mismatch repair-deficient cancer.

J is TRBJ2-1 and V is TRBV10-3, with TRBD2 matching 7 bases. The V and J ends lost 2 bases and 8 bases, in that order; junction bases with no gene match: 15. This CDR3 has 17 amino acids. Germline loops: CDR1 ENHRY, CDR2 SYGVKD. CDR3 sequence: CAISEPPNLAGEDEQFF. For the CDR3, the DNA is TGTGCCATCAGTGAGCCTCCCAACTTGGCGGGAGAAGATGAGCAGTTCTTC.

This clone was counted once. DNA of the CDR3: TGTGCCAGCAACATGGGCACAGGGGTATACGAGCAGTACTTC. Translating gives CASNMGTGVYEQYF. The chain employs TRBV2 and TRBJ2-7, with 7 bases matching TRBD1. The V gene end was trimmed by 7 bases and the J gene end by 4 bases; junction bases not matched to a gene: 10. CDR3 length: 14 residues. CDR1 is SNHLY, CDR2 FYNNEI, per germline.

The gene calls are TRBV5-1 and TRBJ1-4; D gene unclear. In germline, CDR1 is SGHRS, CDR2 YFSETQ. V shed 5 bases and J shed 6 bases, with 11 bases lying between them. The CDR3 length is 13 residues. The CDR3 DNA follows: TGCGCCAGCAGTGAAATGGAAGATGAAAAACTGTTTTTT. The encoded protein is CASSEMEDEKLFF.

The J gene is TRBJ2-5, the V gene TRBV4-1; TRBD2 matches at 9 bases. Near its end, the DNA agrees better with TRBJ2-7, so the J call may be wrong. Germline CDR1 and CDR2: MGHRA and YSYEKL. This CDR3 contains 15 residues. The CDR3 coding sequence is TGCGCCAGCAGCACCGGACTAGCGAGAAGATACGAGCAGTACTTC. Protein: CASSTGLARRYEQYF.

This sequence joins TRBV7-9 and TRBJ1-1, with TRBD1 as a possible D gene (5 bases). This CDR3 region has 14 residues. Germline V gene data show CDR1 as SEHNR and CDR2 as FQNEAQ (reference sequence). The V and J ends lost 2 bases and 9 bases respectively, with 16 bases between them. The CDR3 reads CASSLPQPGLKAFF. The CDR3 nucleotides read TGTGCCAGCAGCTTACCGCAGCCAGGGTTGAAAGCTTTCTTT.

This chain joins TRBV5-1 and TRBJ2-5; 7 bases agree with TRBD1. The junction had 4 bases not matched to a gene; V was cut back by 4 bases and J by 4 bases. This CDR3 contains 13 residues. Germline V CDR1 and CDR2: SGHRS, YFSETQ. CDR3 region: CASSTGQRETQYF. The CDR3 DNA reads TGCGCCAGCAGCACGGGACAGAGAGAGACCCAGTACTTC.

This chain uses TRBV19 with TRBJ2-1; 12 positions agree with TRBD1. The J segment lost 8 bases and the V segment lost 3 bases, leaving 8 bases of the junction unmatched. The CDR3 contains 16 residues. Germline V gives CDR1 LNHDA, CDR2 SQIVND (reference sequence). CDR3 coding DNA: TGTGCCAGTAGTATTATCGGGACAGGGGGCTTGGATGAGCAGTTCTTC. Translation gives CASSIIGTGGLDEQFF.

The rearrangement uses TRBV5-4 and TRBJ1-2; 7 bases align to TRBD1. The CDR3 spans 15 residues. V was pared by 0 bases and J by 5 bases, with 7 bases of the junction left unmatched. From germline, CDR1 is SGHNT and CDR2 YYREEE (reference sequence). CDR3 sequence: CASSLVGGDRYGYTF. CDR3 coding DNA: TGTGCCAGCAGCTTGGTAGGGGGCGATCGGTATGGCTACACCTTC.

The CDR3 reads CASSTDRASNQPQHF. CDR3 nucleotides: TGTGCCAGCAGTACTGACAGGGCGAGCAATCAGCCCCAGCATTTT. The gene calls are TRBV6-1 and TRBJ1-5; 7 nucleotides match TRBD1. The germline V gene encodes CDR1 MNHNS and CDR2 SASEGT. The ends lost 5 bases at V and 1 base at J; junction bases unmatched: 5. This CDR3 has 15 residues.

The V gene is TRBV7-2, the J gene TRBJ1-5; D unclear. The CDR3 covers 13 residues. Trimming stripped 1 base from V and 6 bases from J, with 7 bases between. The germline V gene encodes CDR1 SGHTA and CDR2 FQGNSA. CDR3 bases: TGTGCCAGCAGCTTAGGAATGGGTCAGCCCCAGCATTTT. Protein product: CASSLGMGQPQHF.